This T cell receptor (beta chain) was retrieved from a study of CD8+ T cells in alopecia areata. Study-level information: The study gave treated patients oral tofacitinib at 5 to 10 mg twice daily.

Germline CDR1 and CDR2: LGHNA and YNFKEQ. The CDR3 has 14 amino acids. V shed 1 base and J shed 1 base, with 5 bases lying between them. There are a few counts of this clone. Isolated RNA was reverse transcribed into cDNA used as the sequencing template. The method was immunoSEQ multiplex PCR; TCRdb's version includes in-frame clones alone and lacks a portion of them. Among around 140,000 clones, roughly 61% were seen once, and the ten largest hold about 6.8%. The sample was CD4+ T cells sorted from blood, taken at week 0. V gene TRBV4-2 combines with J gene TRBJ1-5; D is perhaps TRBD1 (5 bases). The source is a human donor with alopecia areata. The CDR3: CASSQGGSNQPQHF. CDR3 coding DNA: TGTGCCAGCAGCCAAGGGGGGAGCAATCAGCCCCAGCATTTT.